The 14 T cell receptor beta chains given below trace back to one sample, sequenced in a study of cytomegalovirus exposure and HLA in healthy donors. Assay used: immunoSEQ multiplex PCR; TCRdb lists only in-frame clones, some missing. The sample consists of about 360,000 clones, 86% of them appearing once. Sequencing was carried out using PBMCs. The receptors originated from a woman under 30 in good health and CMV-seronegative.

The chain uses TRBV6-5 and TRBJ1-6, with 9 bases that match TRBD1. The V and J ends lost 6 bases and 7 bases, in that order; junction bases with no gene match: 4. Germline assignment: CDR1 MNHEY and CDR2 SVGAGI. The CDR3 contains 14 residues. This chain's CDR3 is CASSLGTGNSPLHF. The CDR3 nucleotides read TGTGCCAGCAGCCTCGGGACAGGGAATTCACCCCTCCACTTT.

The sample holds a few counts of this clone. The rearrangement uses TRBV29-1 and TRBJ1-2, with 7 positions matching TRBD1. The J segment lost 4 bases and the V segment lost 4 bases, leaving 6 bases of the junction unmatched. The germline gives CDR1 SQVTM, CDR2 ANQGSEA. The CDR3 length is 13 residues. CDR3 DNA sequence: TGCAGCGTTGGGGGTCAGGGGGTCTATGGCTACACCTTC. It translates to CSVGGQGVYGYTF.

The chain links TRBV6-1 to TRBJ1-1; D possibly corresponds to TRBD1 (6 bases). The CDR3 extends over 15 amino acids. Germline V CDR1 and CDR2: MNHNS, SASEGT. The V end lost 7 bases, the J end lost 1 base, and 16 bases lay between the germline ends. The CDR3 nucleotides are TGTGCCAGCACCTTGGGGGGGCCCGGGAACACTGAAGCTTTCTTT. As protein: CASTLGGPGNTEAFF.

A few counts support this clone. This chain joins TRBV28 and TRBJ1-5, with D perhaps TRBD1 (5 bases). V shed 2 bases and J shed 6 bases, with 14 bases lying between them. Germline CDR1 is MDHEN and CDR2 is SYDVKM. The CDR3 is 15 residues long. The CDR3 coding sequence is TGTGCCAGCAGTTTACCGCAGGGTGGGATTCAGCCCCAGCATTTT. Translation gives CASSLPQGGIQPQHF.

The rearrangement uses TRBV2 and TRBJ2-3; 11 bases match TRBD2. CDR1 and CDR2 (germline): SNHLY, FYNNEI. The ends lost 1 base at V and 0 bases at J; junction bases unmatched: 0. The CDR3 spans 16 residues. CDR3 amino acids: CASSEGTSGSTDTQYF. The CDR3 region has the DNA TGTGCCAGCAGTGAAGGGACTAGCGGGAGCACAGATACGCAGTATTTT. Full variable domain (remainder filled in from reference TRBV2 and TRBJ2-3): EPEVTQTPSHQVTQMGQEVILRCVPISNHLYFYWYRQILGQKVEFLVSFYNNEISEKSEIFDDQFSVERPDGSNFTLKIRSTKLEDSAMYFCASSEGTSGSTDTQYFGPGTRLTVL.

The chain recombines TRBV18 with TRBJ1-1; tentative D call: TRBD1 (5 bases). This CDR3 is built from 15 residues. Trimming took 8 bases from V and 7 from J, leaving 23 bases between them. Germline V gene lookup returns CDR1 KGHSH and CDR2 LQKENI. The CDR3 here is CASGQLGGVTIEAFF. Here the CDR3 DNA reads TGTGCCAGCGGCCAGTTGGGGGGGGTGACTATTGAAGCTTTCTTT.

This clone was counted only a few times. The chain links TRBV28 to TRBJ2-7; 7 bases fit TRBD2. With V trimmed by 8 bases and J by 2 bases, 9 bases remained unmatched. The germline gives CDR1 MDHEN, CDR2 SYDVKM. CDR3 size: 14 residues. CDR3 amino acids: CASHPTSITYEQYF. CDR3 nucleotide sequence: TGTGCCAGCCACCCGACTAGCATCACCTACGAGCAGTACTTC.

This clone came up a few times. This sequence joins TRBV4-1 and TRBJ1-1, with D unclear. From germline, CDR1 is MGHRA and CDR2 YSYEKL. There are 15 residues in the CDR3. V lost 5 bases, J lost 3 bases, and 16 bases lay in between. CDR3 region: CASSSQRPGDTEAFF. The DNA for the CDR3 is TGCGCCAGCAGCTCCCAGCGACCGGGAGACACTGAAGCTTTCTTT.

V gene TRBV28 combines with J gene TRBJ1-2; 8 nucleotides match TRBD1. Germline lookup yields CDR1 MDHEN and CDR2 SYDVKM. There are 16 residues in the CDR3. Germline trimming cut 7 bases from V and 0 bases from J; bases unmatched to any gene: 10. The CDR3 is CASTPGGRGANYGYTF. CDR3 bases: TGTGCCAGCACCCCAGGGGGCCGGGGTGCTAACTATGGCTACACCTTC.

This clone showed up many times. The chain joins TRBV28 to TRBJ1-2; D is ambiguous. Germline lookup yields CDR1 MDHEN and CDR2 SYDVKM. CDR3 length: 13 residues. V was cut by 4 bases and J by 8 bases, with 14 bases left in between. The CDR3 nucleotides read TGTGCCAGCAGTTACTACAAAAGTCAGGGCTACACCTTC. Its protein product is CASSYYKSQGYTF.

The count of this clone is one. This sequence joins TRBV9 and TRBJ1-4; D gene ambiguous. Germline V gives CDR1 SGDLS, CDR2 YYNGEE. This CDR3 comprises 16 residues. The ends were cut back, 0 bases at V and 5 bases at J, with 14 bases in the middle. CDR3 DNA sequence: TGTGCCAGCAGCGTAGCGACGCTAGGAGGGAATGAAAAACTGTTTTTT. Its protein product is CASSVATLGGNEKLFF.

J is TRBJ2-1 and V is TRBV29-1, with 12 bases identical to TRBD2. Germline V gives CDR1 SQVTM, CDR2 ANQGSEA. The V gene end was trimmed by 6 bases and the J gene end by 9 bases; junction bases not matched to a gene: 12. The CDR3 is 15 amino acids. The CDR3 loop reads CSVPSRLAGVPEQFF. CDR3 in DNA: TGCAGCGTCCCCTCTCGACTAGCGGGGGTCCCTGAGCAGTTCTTC.

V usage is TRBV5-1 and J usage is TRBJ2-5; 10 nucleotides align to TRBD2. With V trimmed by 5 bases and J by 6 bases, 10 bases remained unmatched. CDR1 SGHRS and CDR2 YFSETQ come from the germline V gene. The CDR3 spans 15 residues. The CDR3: CASRASGSLGQTQYF. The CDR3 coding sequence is TGCGCCAGCAGGGCTAGCGGGAGCCTTGGGCAGACCCAGTACTTC.

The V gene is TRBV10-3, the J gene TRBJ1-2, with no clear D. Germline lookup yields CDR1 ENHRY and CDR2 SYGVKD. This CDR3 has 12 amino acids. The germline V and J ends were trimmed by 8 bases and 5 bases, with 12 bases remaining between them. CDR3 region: CAISLPPYGYTF. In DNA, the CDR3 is TGTGCCATCTCCCTACCCCCTTATGGCTACACCTTC.